This TCR beta chain originates from a study of T-cell memory formation after mild COVID-19. Study details: Among the donors, TCR clusters were largely specific to each donor.

The ends were cut back, 6 bases at V and 4 bases at J, with 28 bases in the middle. The germline gives CDR1 MNHEY, CDR2 SVGAGI. The CDR3 length is 19 residues. Regarding the study as a whole: Cross-reactive memory seemingly joined, as some responding clones were found in pre-infection memory.

In regard to this clonotype: Its specificity is unknown.

TCRdb reanalysed the 5' RACE reads using MiXCR and keeps one entry per CDR3 protein. This repertoire shows 550,000 to 650,000 distinct CDR3 sequences, 17% found once; its top ten account for roughly 7.8%. The sample comprised PBMCs or a T cell subset sorted from them (not recorded which). This TCR was recovered from an adult woman who had mild COVID-19 (a few samples of this study predate the infection). Cell type and time point are not known. The chain combines TRBV6-5 with TRBJ1-5; a weak D match, TRBD1 (6 bases). The CDR3 DNA sequence: TGTGCCAGCAGCCGTTCCTCCGGGACACCTCTTCAAAGGAATCAGCCCCAGCATTTT. Amino acids: CASSRSSGTPLQRNQPQHF.